The 17 T cell receptor beta chains below were found in one sample sequenced in a study of blood T cell repertoires in COVID-19. Clones were sequenced by immunoSEQ multiplex PCR, and TCRdb holds only the in-frame ones, with some missing. This sample carries tens of thousands of clones, about 83% of them seen once, and the ten largest clones take around 15%. The source material was peripheral blood. Receptor source: a woman aged 55-70 years with acute or convalescent COVID-19.

The chain recombines TRBV5-1 with TRBJ2-3; no reliable D call. In germline, CDR1 is SGHRS, CDR2 YFSETQ. V gave up 0 bases and J gave up 2 bases, with 13 bases separating them. The CDR3 spans 16 residues. DNA of the CDR3: TGCGCCAGCAGCTTGGCTTTGCGGCAGAACACAGATACGCAGTATTTT. Amino acids: CASSLALRQNTDTQYF.

The genes are TRBV10-3 and TRBJ2-5; TRBD2 agrees at 10 bases. CDR1 is ENHRY and CDR2 is SYGVKD in the germline V gene. The CDR3 loop spans 15 amino acids. Trimming took 4 bases from V and 2 from J; bases not matched to a gene: 4. The CDR3 bases are TGTGCCATCAGTGGCTCTAGCGGGGGACAAGAGACCCAGTACTTC. It is translated as CAISGSSGGQETQYF.

This clone was detected only once. The gene calls are TRBV6-5 and TRBJ2-1; the match to TRBD2 covers 13 bases. Germline assignment: CDR1 MNHEY and CDR2 SVGAGI. V trimming: 6 bases; J trimming: 5 bases; junction bases outside the gene matches: 4. The CDR3 sequence is 15 residues long. CDR3 in DNA: TGTGCCAGCAGCCGACTAGCGGGAGGCAACAATGAGCAGTTCTTC. It translates to CASSRLAGGNNEQFF.

The chain employs TRBV18 and TRBJ1-5; 9 positions agree with TRBD1. J lost 0 bases, V lost 6 bases, and 15 bases had no gene match. CDR1 is KGHSH, CDR2 LQKENI, per germline. This CDR3 is built from 19 residues. CDR3 DNA sequence: TGTGCCAGCTCCCATCTTGGGGGGACAGGGCATCCTAGCAATCAGCCCCAGCATTTT. This encodes CASSHLGGTGHPSNQPQHF.

This clone appeared once. The rearrangement links TRBV19 to TRBJ1-1; D possibly corresponds to TRBD1 (5 bases). Per germline, CDR1 LNHDA and CDR2 SQIVND (reference sequence). The CDR3 extends over 14 amino acids. The V gene lost 5 bases and the J gene lost 0 bases, with 10 bases spanning the gap. CDR3 residues: CASSPAGLNTEAFF. The CDR3 bases are TGTGCCAGTAGTCCAGCAGGGCTGAACACTGAAGCTTTCTTT.

This clone was detected only once. The chain has TRBV4-1 and TRBJ2-7; 8 bases match TRBD1. CDR1 is MGHRA and CDR2 is YSYEKL in the germline V gene. The CDR3 is 14 residues long. J lost 5 bases, V lost 8 bases, and 11 bases had no gene match. The CDR3 protein is CASSPGQVIHEQYF. CDR3 DNA sequence: TGCGCCAGCTCTCCGGGACAGGTCATCCACGAGCAGTACTTC.

The chain has TRBV28 and TRBJ2-3; no definite D call. The germline V gene has CDR1 MDHEN and CDR2 SYDVKM. The length of the CDR3 is 15 residues. Trimming removed 6 bases at V and 6 bases at J, with 19 bases between. The CDR3 DNA sequence: TGTGCCAGCAGCCAACACGGAGCCGGATCTGATACGCAGTATTTT. Its translation is CASSQHGAGSDTQYF.

The V gene is TRBV25-1, the J gene TRBJ1-2; a weak D match, TRBD1 (6 bases). Trimming removed 4 bases at V and 8 bases at J, with 20 bases between. The CDR3 length is 15 residues. Germline V CDR1 and CDR2: MGHDK, SYGVNS. The DNA of the CDR3 is TGTGCCAGCAGTGTAGGGGGAGGGCCCCGTGGAGGCTACACCTTC. It translates to CASSVGGGPRGGYTF.

The rearrangement uses TRBV12-3 or TRBV12-4 and TRBJ2-7, with TRBD1 identical over 7 bases. The CDR3 covers 13 residues. Trimming took 6 bases from V and 0 from J; bases not matched to a gene: 2. CDR3 amino acids: CASRAGGSYEQYF. CDR3 coding DNA: TGTGCCAGCAGGGCAGGGGGCTCCTACGAGCAGTACTTC.

The chain uses TRBV4-1 and TRBJ2-2; 9 nucleotides align to TRBD2. With V trimmed by 1 base and J by 4 bases, 7 bases remained unmatched. The CDR3 loop spans 17 amino acids. The germline CDR1 and CDR2 sequences are MGHRA and YSYEKL. The CDR3: CASSQAFRAGGTGELFF. The CDR3 coding sequence is TGCGCCAGCAGCCAAGCGTTTCGAGCGGGGGGCACCGGGGAGCTGTTTTTT.

This rearrangement joins TRBV27 to TRBJ1-2; 7 bases align to TRBD1. Per the germline V gene, CDR1 is MNHEY and CDR2 is SMNVEV (reference sequence). V lost 5 bases to trimming and J lost 3 bases; unmatched junction nucleotides: 12. CDR3 length: 16 amino acids. CDR3 nucleotides: TGTGCCAGCAGTCCGACAGGGACTCATTCCTACTATGGCTACACCTTC. Protein sequence: CASSPTGTHSYYGYTF.

This clone was seen just once. The chain has TRBV13 and TRBJ2-5; D perhaps matches TRBD2 (6 bases). V shed 5 bases and J shed 7 bases, with 20 bases lying between them. CDR3 size: 15 residues. Germline CDR1 reads PRHDT; CDR2 reads FYEKMQ (reference sequence). CDR3 nucleotide sequence: TGTGCCAGCAGCCCCCGGGACTTAATCTCGGGGACCCAGTACTTC. It yields the protein CASSPRDLISGTQYF.

The chain joins TRBV20-1 to TRBJ2-1; TRBD2 matches at 9 bases. In germline, CDR1 is DFQATT, CDR2 SNEGSKA (reference sequence). The trim removed 4 bases at V and 7 bases at J, leaving 8 bases unmatched. This CDR3 region has 14 residues. The CDR3 region is CSATDAGGKNEQFF. The CDR3 DNA sequence: TGCAGTGCTACTGATGCGGGAGGGAAAAATGAGCAGTTCTTC.

This chain uses TRBV18 with TRBJ1-2, with 10 bases lining up with TRBD1. Germline CDR1 reads KGHSH; CDR2 reads LQKENI. CDR3 size: 15 residues. Trimming at V came to 0 bases and at J to 2 bases, leaving 0 bases not matched to a gene. This chain's CDR3 is CASSPPDRGNYGYTF. The CDR3 region has the DNA TGTGCCAGCTCACCACCGGACAGGGGGAACTATGGCTACACCTTC.

This chain connects TRBV2 to TRBJ1-5; unclear D gene. Germline loops: CDR1 SNHLY, CDR2 FYNNEI. V was shortened by 6 bases and J by 3 bases, with 12 bases between the two germline ends. The CDR3 has 14 residues. CDR3 region: CASRGRDFNQPQHF. In nucleotides, the CDR3 is TGTGCCAGCAGGGGCCGGGATTTCAATCAGCCCCAGCATTTT. The entire variable domain, with the rest obtained from reference TRBV2 and TRBJ1-5, is as follows: EPEVTQTPSHQVTQMGQEVILRCVPISNHLYFYWYRQILGQKVEFLVSFYNNEISEKSEIFDDQFSVERPDGSNFTLKIRSTKLEDSAMYFCASRGRDFNQPQHFGDGTRLSIL.

The CDR3 protein is CASSPPSGTGKSPLHF. CDR3 DNA: TGTGCCAGCAGCCCCCCCTCCGGGACAGGGAAATCACCCCTCCACTTT. The chain combines TRBV4-2 with TRBJ1-6; 9 bases align to TRBD1. The CDR3 is 16 residues long. The germline V gene encodes CDR1 LGHNA and CDR2 YNFKEQ. Trimming removed 4 bases from V and 10 bases from J; junction bases left unmatched: 11.

This sequence joins TRBV10-3 and TRBJ1-2, with a possible D match to TRBD1 (6 bases). The CDR3 extends over 14 amino acids. V dropped 10 bases and J dropped 4 bases, with 19 bases sitting between them. Germline V gives CDR1 ENHRY, CDR2 SYGVKD. CDR3 DNA sequence: TGTGCCACCATGATGAGGACAGATACCTATGGCTACACCTTC. It encodes CATMMRTDTYGYTF.